This record looks at one TCR beta chain sequence and its context. This sample is drawn from a study of blood T cell repertoires in COVID-19. Assay: immunoSEQ multiplex PCR; the TCRdb copy retains only in-frame clones and omits some. This sample yields about 480,000 clones, of which approximately 90% are seen a single time; about 1.7% belongs to the top ten. Clinical history as reported by participants underpinned cohort assignment. V was clipped by 1 base and J by 2 bases, with 15 bases between them. The CDR3 covers 16 residues. In germline, CDR1 is LNHDA, CDR2 SQIVND (reference sequence). Sequencing was done on a sample of PBMCs or T cells enriched from blood (not recorded which). This clonotype was obtained from a woman between 40 and 50 years old who had recovered from COVID-19. This chain joins TRBV19 and TRBJ2-7; a possible D gene is TRBD2 (7 bases). The CDR3 bases are TGTGCCAGTAGTATAGGGGGGGGCCGAGGGGCCTACGAGCAGTACTTC. Its protein product is CASSIGGGRGAYEQYF.